The 26 T cell receptor beta chains in this list originate from one sample, sequenced in a study of cytotoxic CD8 clonotypes in ibrutinib-treated CLL (dated by TCRdb to about 2021). Libraries were prepared through the immunoSEQ multiplex PCR assay. Here the immuneACCESS table is served through TCRdb, limited to in-frame sequences with V and J called. Missing clones are a known gap in these copies; in checked studies unresolved V genes cover under half, and the rest lacks a known reason. The sample profile shows about 160,000 clones; around nine tenths of them were found once. The ten biggest clones cover roughly 3% of the sample. The label giving this sample's time point can be read as: progressive disease on ibrutinib. Sequencing was performed on PBMCs, taken at disease progression, from a patient treated with ibrutinib. The receptor source for this set is a human donor with chronic lymphocytic leukemia.

This chain's CDR3 is CSVELFRADYGYTF. CDR3 coding DNA: TGCAGCGTTGAATTGTTCAGGGCGGACTATGGCTACACCTTC. This chain links TRBV29-1 with TRBJ1-2, with a tentative D call TRBD1 (5 bases). This CDR3 is built from 14 residues. V was trimmed by 2 bases and J by 3 bases, leaving 13 bases between them. Germline V gene lookup returns CDR1 SQVTM and CDR2 ANQGSEA.

This chain connects TRBV19 to TRBJ2-7, with TRBD1 identical over 10 bases. J was trimmed by 7 bases and V by 2 bases; bases with no gene match: 5. There are 14 residues in the CDR3. Germline CDR1 and CDR2: LNHDA and SQIVND (reference sequence). Here the CDR3 DNA reads TGTGCCAGTAGTATACGACAGGGGGCGTATGAGCAGTACTTC. This sequence encodes CASSIRQGAYEQYF.

The V call is TRBV7-8, the J call TRBJ1-5, with TRBD1 as a possible D gene (5 bases). Germline V gene data show CDR1 as SGHVS and CDR2 as FQNEAQ. This CDR3 spans 19 amino acids. The V gene lost 5 bases and the J gene lost 2 bases, with 25 bases spanning the gap. The CDR3 DNA is TGTGCCAGCAGCATAAGACTGAAGACAGCTTCATTCGGCAATCAGCCCCAGCATTTT. Translating it yields CASSIRLKTASFGNQPQHF.

This clone was counted only a few times. The gene calls are TRBV4-2 and TRBJ2-5, with TRBD1 as a possible D gene (6 bases). The CDR3 covers 16 residues. V was shortened by 3 bases and J by 5 bases, with 19 bases between the two germline ends. Germline CDR1 LGHNA, CDR2 YNFKEQ. The CDR3 bases are TGTGCCAGCAGCCAGACCGGGACATCCCCTGGGGAGACCCAGTACTTC. Its translation: CASSQTGTSPGETQYF.

The sample holds a few counts of this clone. The chain employs TRBV9 and TRBJ1-3, with 7 positions matching TRBD1. The CDR3 contains 16 residues. Germline V gene sequence: CDR1 SGDLS, CDR2 YYNGEE. V was clipped by 4 bases and J by 2 bases; unmatched bases: 9. CDR3 in amino acids: CASSPNRGRTGNTIYF. CDR3 DNA sequence: TGTGCCAGCAGCCCAAACAGGGGTAGGACTGGAAACACCATATATTTT.

The chain combines TRBV11-3 with TRBJ1-2, with a possible D match to TRBD1 (6 bases). CDR1 and CDR2 from the germline V gene are SGHNT and YENEEA. This CDR3 has 16 amino acids. Trimming stripped 4 bases from V and 6 bases from J, with 21 bases between. The CDR3 DNA reads TGTGCCAGCAGCTCTCAAAAGAAGTACAGGGAAAATGGCTACACCTTC. It codes for CASSSQKKYRENGYTF.

This clone was found a few times. The genes are TRBV19 and TRBJ1-5, with TRBD1 as a possible D gene (5 bases). Germline loops: CDR1 LNHDA, CDR2 SQIVND (reference sequence). The CDR3 is 15 residues long. V lost 3 bases and J 0 bases, leaving 9 bases between the germline ends. CDR3 sequence reads: CASSIKGNSNQPQHF. DNA for the CDR3: TGTGCCAGTAGTATTAAGGGGAATAGCAATCAGCCCCAGCATTTT.

The chain employs TRBV18 and TRBJ2-2, with 8 bases lining up with TRBD2. Germline loops: CDR1 KGHSH, CDR2 LQKENI. V gave up 2 bases and J gave up 4 bases; unmatched junction bases: 6. This CDR3 spans 16 amino acids. CDR3 DNA: TGTGCCAGCTCACCAGCCGGACTAGCTCCCACCGGGGAGCTGTTTTTT. Translating gives CASSPAGLAPTGELFF. Full variable domain (remainder filled in from reference TRBV18 and TRBJ2-2): NAGVMQNPRHLVRRRGQEARLRCSPMKGHSHVYWYRQLPEEGLKFMVYLQKENIIDESGMPKERFSAEFPKEGPSILRIQQVVRGDSAAYFCASSPAGLAPTGELFFGEGSRLTVL.

The V gene is TRBV27, the J gene TRBJ2-2; D is undetermined. Trimming pared 2 bases from V and 3 bases from J, leaving 16 bases between. CDR3 length: 17 amino acids. CDR1 MNHEY and CDR2 SMNVEV come from the germline V gene (reference sequence). The CDR3 protein is CASSLLSFDMDTGELFF. CDR3 nucleotide sequence: TGTGCCAGCAGTTTACTCTCTTTCGATATGGACACCGGGGAGCTGTTTTTT.

V is TRBV27 and J is TRBJ2-3; D possibly uses TRBD1 or TRBD2 (5 bases each). The germline V gene encodes CDR1 MNHEY and CDR2 SMNVEV (reference sequence). Trimming took 2 bases from V and 2 from J, leaving 17 bases between them. The CDR3 is made up of 17 amino acids. The CDR3 loop reads CASSLSPSGHFTDTQYF. The CDR3 nucleotides read TGTGCCAGCAGTTTAAGTCCCAGCGGACACTTCACAGATACGCAGTATTTT.

A note on this clone: Compared with germline, one end of the junction differs, possibly owing to a read error. The V gene is TRBV27, the J gene TRBJ2-1, with D hard to call. Germline CDR1 reads MNHEY; CDR2 reads SMNVEV (reference sequence). The CDR3 extends over 13 amino acids. CDR3 sequence: CAGSPPRHNEQFF. CDR3 bases: TGTGCCGGCAGTCCCCCCCGTCACAATGAGCAGTTCTTC.

The chain has TRBV5-1 and TRBJ2-7; perhaps TRBD2 as D (7 bases). This CDR3 has 18 residues. CDR1 and CDR2 (germline): SGHRS, YFSETQ. Trimming stripped 0 bases from V and 4 bases from J, with 23 bases between. CDR3 sequence (DNA): TGCGCCAGCAGCTTGGCCCCGGGGGCGGGAGCACTAAGTTACGAGCAGTACTTC. It is translated as CASSLAPGAGALSYEQYF. Drawing the rest from reference TRBV5-1 and TRBJ2-7, the complete variable domain is KAGVTQTPRYLIKTRGQQVTLSCSPISGHRSVSWYQQTPGQGLQFLFEYFSETQRNKGNFPGRFSGRQFSNSRSEMNVSTLELGDSALYLCASSLAPGAGALSYEQYFGPGTRLTVT.

The genes are TRBV28 and TRBJ2-7, with TRBD1 as a possible D gene (6 bases). The V end was cut by 4 bases, the J end by 2 bases, with 12 bases between. CDR3 size: 14 residues. The germline CDR1 and CDR2 sequences are MDHEN and SYDVKM. The CDR3, as DNA: TGTGCCAGCAGTTACAGGGTGATCCCCTACGAGCAGTACTTC. Its protein product is CASSYRVIPYEQYF.

This rearrangement joins TRBV11-2 to TRBJ1-2; 9 bases are a match to TRBD1. V shed 6 bases, J shed 4 bases, and the junction held 6 bases outside the gene matches. Germline V lookup: CDR1 SGHAT, CDR2 FQNNGV. CDR3 length: 14 amino acids. CDR3 bases: TGTGCCAGCAGGAGTGGGACAGGGTCCTATGGCTACACCTTC. Translation: CASRSGTGSYGYTF.

The chain recombines TRBV25-1 with TRBJ2-5; D remains ambiguous. Trimming took off 0 bases at V and 2 bases at J, with 13 bases between the two ends. This CDR3 has 16 amino acids. Germline assignment: CDR1 MGHDK and CDR2 SYGVNS. The CDR3 DNA is TGTGCCAGCAGTGAATACCTTACGAGCATTCAAGAGACCCAGTACTTC. This encodes CASSEYLTSIQETQYF.

The chain is built from TRBV5-1 and TRBJ1-5, with 11 bases matching TRBD1. V was clipped by 4 bases and J by 2 bases; unmatched bases: 11. The CDR3 length is 18 residues. Germline CDR1 and CDR2: SGHRS and YFSETQ. CDR3 amino acids: CASSPGQGEAGGNQPQHF. The CDR3 bases are TGCGCCAGCAGCCCGGGACAGGGGGAGGCTGGTGGCAATCAGCCCCAGCATTTT.

This clone was observed a few times. The chain has TRBV4-1 and TRBJ2-4; no reliable D call. Germline V gene lookup returns CDR1 MGHRA and CDR2 YSYEKL. The V end lost 2 bases, the J end lost 2 bases, and 19 bases lay between the germline ends. This CDR3 comprises 18 residues. Written as DNA, the CDR3 is TGCGCCAGCAGCCAACCCTCCCTCCTTTACGGGTCCAAAAACATTCAGTACTTC. Amino acids: CASSQPSLLYGSKNIQYF.

The V call is TRBV5-1, the J call TRBJ2-5; 12 nucleotides line up with TRBD2. V gave up 4 bases and J gave up 5 bases; unmatched junction bases: 9. The CDR3 length is 16 residues. Germline V lookup: CDR1 SGHRS, CDR2 YFSETQ. CDR3 bases: TGCGCCAGCAGCCCAGGACTAGCGGGAATATTGGAGACCCAGTACTTC. It encodes CASSPGLAGILETQYF.

V and J are TRBV10-3 and TRBJ2-7; no firm D call. Per the germline V gene, CDR1 is ENHRY and CDR2 is SYGVKD. V was cut by 2 bases and J by 3 bases, with 11 bases left in between. The CDR3 contains 14 residues. This CDR3 reads CAISEPSGIYEQYF. CDR3 coding DNA: TGTGCCATCAGTGAGCCTAGTGGGATCTACGAGCAGTACTTC.

This clone has a single count. This chain uses TRBV5-4 with TRBJ2-3, with 8 bases that match TRBD1. Trimming cost V 2 bases and J 1 base; bases outside gene matches: 3. This CDR3 contains 15 residues. Germline V gene data show CDR1 as SGHNT and CDR2 as YYREEE (reference sequence). The CDR3 here is CASSFRGRGTDTQYF. The CDR3 region has the DNA TGTGCCAGCAGCTTCAGGGGGCGGGGCACAGATACGCAGTATTTT.

V is TRBV19 and J is TRBJ2-7; 10 bases agree with TRBD1. The CDR3 consists of 17 residues. Germline V gene data show CDR1 as LNHDA and CDR2 as SQIVND (reference sequence). The V gene end was trimmed by 3 bases and the J gene end by 6 bases; junction bases not matched to a gene: 14. The CDR3 nucleotides read TGTGCCAGTAGTATTTCCCCCCCTCCGGGACAGGGGTGCGAGCAGTACTTC. Protein: CASSISPPPGQGCEQYF.

The chain uses TRBV9 and TRBJ1-5; no clear D gene. Germline loops: CDR1 SGDLS, CDR2 YYNGEE. The CDR3 extends over 13 amino acids. V lost 4 bases to trimming and J lost 11 bases, with 16 bases between them. CDR3 bases: TGTGCCAGCAGCCGTCTACTCTATGGTACCCAGCATTTT. Its translation: CASSRLLYGTQHF. Using reference TRBV9 and TRBJ1-5 for the parts outside the CDR3, the full variable domain is DSGVTQTPKHLITATGQRVTLRCSPRSGDLSVYWYQQSLDQGLQFLIQYYNGEERAKGNILERFSAQQFPDLHSELNLSSLELGDSALYFCASSRLLYGTQHFGDGTRLSIL.

This clone was seen a few times. The CDR3 loop reads CASSLELAGGRTYEQYF. The CDR3 coding sequence is TGTGCCAGCAGCTTAGAACTAGCGGGAGGGAGAACCTACGAGCAGTACTTC. This sequence joins TRBV11-3 and TRBJ2-7; 13 nucleotides agree with TRBD2. The CDR3 spans 17 residues. Germline CDR1 is SGHNT and CDR2 is YENEEA. V dropped 0 bases and J dropped 2; count of bases not matched to a gene: 4.

The genes are TRBV7-2 and TRBJ1-4, with TRBD1 identical over 8 bases. Germline V CDR1 and CDR2: SGHTA, FQGNSA. The CDR3 totals 16 residues. With 3 bases clipped from V and 4 bases from J, the junction kept 7 bases outside the gene matches. DNA of the CDR3: TGTGCCAGCAGCTTGGGACAGGCGGCTAATAATGAAAAACTGTTTTTT. Translation gives CASSLGQAANNEKLFF. Full variable domain (outside the CDR3, taken from reference TRBV7-2 and TRBJ1-4): GAGVSQSPSNKVTEKGKDVELRCDPISGHTALYWYRQSLGQGLEFLIYFQGNSAPDKSGLPSDRFSAERTGGSVSTLTIQRTQQEDSAVYLCASSLGQAANNEKLFFGSGTQLSVL.

The CDR3 DNA reads as TGTGCCAGCAGTTTAAGGGACACCGGGGAGCTGTTTTTT. Protein product: CASSLRDTGELFF. The rearrangement uses TRBV28 and TRBJ2-2; D gene uncertain. Germline V CDR1 and CDR2: MDHEN, SYDVKM. CDR3 size: 13 residues. Between the trimmed V and J ends, which lost 2 bases and 3 bases, there was a span of 4 bases. The full variable domain, its missing parts supplied by reference TRBV28 and TRBJ2-2, is DVKVTQSSRYLVKRTGEKVFLECVQDMDHENMFWYRQDPGLGLRLIYFSYDVKMKEKGDIPEGYSVSREKKERFSLILESASTNQTSMYLCASSLRDTGELFFGEGSRLTVL.

J is TRBJ1-4 and V is TRBV6-6; tentative D call: TRBD1 (6 bases). V was clipped by 4 bases and J by 5 bases, with 14 bases between them. Germline CDR1 is MNHNY and CDR2 is SVGAGI (reference sequence). This CDR3 has 15 amino acids. For the CDR3, the DNA is TGTGCCAGCAGTTTCGGACAGTCTGGGAATGAAAAACTGTTTTTT. Amino acids: CASSFGQSGNEKLFF.